Included here is one TCR beta chain sequence, with context. The target antigen is unknown. TCRdb re-derived calls from the 5' RACE reads in MiXCR, one entry per CDR3 protein. The table includes some 730,000 distinct CDR3 sequences, 15% to 20% detected once. This sample was included in a study of identical twins. In germline, CDR1 is SGHRS, CDR2 YFSETQ. V was trimmed by 6 bases and J by 0 bases, leaving 10 bases between them. This CDR3 is built from 14 residues. Study-wide points: Cord blood's abundant beta clonotypes had fewer insertions, unlike memory repertoires.

Separately, the same data were catalogued under a study of T cells expressing NK-cell markers. That study reports: Alpha-beta TCR T cells were the sole sorting target in several experiments, owing to an anti-gamma-delta TCR antibody.

The sample taken for sequencing was PBMCs. This TCR was sampled from a woman younger than 35 in good health. V usage is TRBV5-1 and J usage is TRBJ2-1, with D uncertain. CDR3 coding DNA: TGCGCCAGCACGAGCGCAGCCTCCTACAATGAGCAGTTCTTC. Amino acid sequence: CASTSAASYNEQFF.